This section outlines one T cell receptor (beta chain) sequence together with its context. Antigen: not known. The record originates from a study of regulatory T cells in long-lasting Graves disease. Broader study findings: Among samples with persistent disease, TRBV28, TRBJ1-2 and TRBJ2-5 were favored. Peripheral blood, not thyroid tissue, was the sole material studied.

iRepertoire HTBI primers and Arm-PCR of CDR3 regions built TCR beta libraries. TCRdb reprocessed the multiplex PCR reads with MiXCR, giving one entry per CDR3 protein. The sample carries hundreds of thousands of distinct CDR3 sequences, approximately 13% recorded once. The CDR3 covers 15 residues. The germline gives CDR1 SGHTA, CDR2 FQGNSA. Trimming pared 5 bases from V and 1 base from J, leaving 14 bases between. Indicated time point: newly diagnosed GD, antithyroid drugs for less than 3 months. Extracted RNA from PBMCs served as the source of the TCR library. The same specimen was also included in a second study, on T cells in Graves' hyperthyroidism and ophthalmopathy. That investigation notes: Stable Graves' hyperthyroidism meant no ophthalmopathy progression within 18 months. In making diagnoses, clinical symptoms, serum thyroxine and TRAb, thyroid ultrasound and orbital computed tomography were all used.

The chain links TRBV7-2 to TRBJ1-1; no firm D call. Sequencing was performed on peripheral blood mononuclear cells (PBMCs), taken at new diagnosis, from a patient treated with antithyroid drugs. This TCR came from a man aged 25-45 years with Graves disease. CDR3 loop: CASSRAPPPNTEAFF. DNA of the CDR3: TGTGCCAGCAGCCGGGCCCCTCCTCCGAACACTGAAGCTTTCTTT.